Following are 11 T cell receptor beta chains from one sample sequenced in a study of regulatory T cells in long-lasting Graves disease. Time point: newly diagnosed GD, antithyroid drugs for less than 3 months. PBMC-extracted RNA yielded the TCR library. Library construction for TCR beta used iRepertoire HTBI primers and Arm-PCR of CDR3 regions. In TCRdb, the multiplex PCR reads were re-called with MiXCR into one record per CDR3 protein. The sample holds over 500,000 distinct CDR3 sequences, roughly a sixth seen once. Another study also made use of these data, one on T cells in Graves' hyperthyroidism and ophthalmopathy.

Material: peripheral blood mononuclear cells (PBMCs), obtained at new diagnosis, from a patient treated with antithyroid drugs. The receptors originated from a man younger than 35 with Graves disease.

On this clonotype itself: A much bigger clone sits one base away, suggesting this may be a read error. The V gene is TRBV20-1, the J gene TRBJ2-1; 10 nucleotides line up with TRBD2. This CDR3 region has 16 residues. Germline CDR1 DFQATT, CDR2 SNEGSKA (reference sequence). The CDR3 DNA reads TGCAGTGCCCTCAGTCTAGCGGGAGTATCCTACAATGAGCAGCTCTTC. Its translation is CSALSLAGVSYNEQLF.

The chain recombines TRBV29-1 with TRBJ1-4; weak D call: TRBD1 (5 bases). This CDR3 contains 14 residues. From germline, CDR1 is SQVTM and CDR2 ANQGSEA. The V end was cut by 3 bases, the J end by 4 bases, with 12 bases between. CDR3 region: CSVDGREDNEKLFF. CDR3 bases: TGCAGCGTTGACGGCAGGGAGGATAATGAAAAACTGTTTTTT.

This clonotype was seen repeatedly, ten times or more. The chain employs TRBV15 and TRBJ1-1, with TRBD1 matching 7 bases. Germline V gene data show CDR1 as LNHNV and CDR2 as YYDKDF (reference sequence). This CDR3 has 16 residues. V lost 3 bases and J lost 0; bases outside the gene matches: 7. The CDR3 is CATSREVGTVNTEAFF. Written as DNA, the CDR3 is TGTGCCACCAGCAGGGAGGTTGGGACAGTGAACACTGAAGCTTTCTTT.

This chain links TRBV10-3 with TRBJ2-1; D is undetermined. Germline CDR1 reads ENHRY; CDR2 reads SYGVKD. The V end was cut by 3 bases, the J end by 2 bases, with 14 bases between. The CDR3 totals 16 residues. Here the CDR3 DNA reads TGTGCCATCAGTGACTTGGCGGCCGTAGCCTACAATGAGCAGTTCTTC. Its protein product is CAISDLAAVAYNEQFF.

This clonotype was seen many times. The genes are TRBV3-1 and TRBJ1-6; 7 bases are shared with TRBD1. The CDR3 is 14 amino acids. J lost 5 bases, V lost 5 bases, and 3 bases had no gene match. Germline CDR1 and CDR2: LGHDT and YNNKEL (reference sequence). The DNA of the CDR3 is TGTGCCAGCAGCGTTGGGACAGATAATTCACCCCTCCACTTT. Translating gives CASSVGTDNSPLHF.

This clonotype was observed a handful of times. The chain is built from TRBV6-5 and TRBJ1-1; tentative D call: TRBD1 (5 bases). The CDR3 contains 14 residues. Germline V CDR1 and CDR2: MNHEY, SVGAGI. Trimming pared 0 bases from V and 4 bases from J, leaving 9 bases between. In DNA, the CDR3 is TGTGCCAGCAGTTACTCGTCGGGGGGCACTGAAGCTTTCTTT. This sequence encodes CASSYSSGGTEAFF.

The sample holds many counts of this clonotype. The CDR3 coding sequence is TGTGCCAGCAGCCAAGGGACAGGGAAGATTGCACCCCTCCACTTT. It is translated as CASSQGTGKIAPLHF. The V and J genes are TRBV3-1 and TRBJ1-6; 8 bases match TRBD1. Per germline, CDR1 LGHDT and CDR2 YNNKEL (reference sequence). The CDR3 is 15 amino acids. Trimming took 1 base from V and 11 from J; bases not matched to a gene: 7.

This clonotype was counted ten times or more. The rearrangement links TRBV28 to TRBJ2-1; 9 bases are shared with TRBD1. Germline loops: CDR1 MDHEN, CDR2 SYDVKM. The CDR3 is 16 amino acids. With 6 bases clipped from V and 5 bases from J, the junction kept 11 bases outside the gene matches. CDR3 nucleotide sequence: TGTGCCAGCAGCCTCCTCACCGGGACAGGGAACAATGAGCAGTTCTTC. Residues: CASSLLTGTGNNEQFF.

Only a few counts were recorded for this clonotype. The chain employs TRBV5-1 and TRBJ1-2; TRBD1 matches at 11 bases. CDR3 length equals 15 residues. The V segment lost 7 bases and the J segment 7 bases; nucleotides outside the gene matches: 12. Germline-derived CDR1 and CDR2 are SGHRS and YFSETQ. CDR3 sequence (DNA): TGCGCCAGCGCACCCCCCCGGACAGGGGGCGTTGGCTACACCTTC. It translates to CASAPPRTGGVGYTF.

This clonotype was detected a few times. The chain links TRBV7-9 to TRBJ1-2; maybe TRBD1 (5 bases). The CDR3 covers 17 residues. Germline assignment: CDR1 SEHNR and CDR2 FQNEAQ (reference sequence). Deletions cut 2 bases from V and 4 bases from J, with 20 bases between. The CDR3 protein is CASSLPLKAGDRYGYTF. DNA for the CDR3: TGTGCCAGCAGCTTACCTCTTAAGGCTGGGGACCGCTATGGCTACACCTTC.

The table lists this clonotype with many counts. The CDR3 here is CASSLFTGTSHEQYF. CDR3 coding DNA: TGTGCCAGCAGCCTCTTTACCGGGACTAGTCACGAGCAGTACTTC. The chain recombines TRBV7-2 with TRBJ2-7; 8 positions match TRBD2. Germline V lookup: CDR1 SGHTA, CDR2 FQGNSA. The trim removed 5 bases at V and 5 bases at J, leaving 11 bases unmatched. The CDR3 consists of 15 residues. The variable domain in full, completed from reference TRBV7-2 and TRBJ2-7, reads GAGVSQSPSNKVTEKGKDVELRCDPISGHTALYWYRQSLGQGLEFLIYFQGNSAPDKSGLPSDRFSAERTGGSVSTLTIQRTQQEDSAVYLCASSLFTGTSHEQYFGPGTRLTVT.